These 17 T cell receptor beta chains were all obtained from the same sample, sequenced in a study of identifying expanded T cells in peripheral blood. Assay used: immunoSEQ multiplex PCR; TCRdb lists only in-frame clones, some missing. The repertoire holds 90,000 to 120,000 clones, with around 89% as singletons. The sequenced sample was blood. Receptor source: a person aged 18 to 75 in good health.

The chain uses TRBV29-1 and TRBJ1-1; TRBD1 matches 12 bases. CDR3 length: 14 amino acids. The germline V gene has CDR1 SQVTM and CDR2 ANQGSEA. The junction had 6 bases not matched to a gene; V was cut back by 7 bases and J by 3 bases. CDR3 loop: CSDGGTGGDTEAFF. The CDR3, as DNA: TGCAGCGACGGGGGGACAGGGGGCGACACTGAAGCTTTCTTT.

This sequence joins TRBV19 and TRBJ2-3; D unresolved. Deletions cut 3 bases from V and 0 bases from J, with 4 bases between. This CDR3 region has 13 residues. Germline values: CDR1 LNHDA, CDR2 SQIVND (reference sequence). CDR3 bases: TGTGCCAGTAGTATGGGCAGCACAGATACGCAGTATTTT. Translated, it gives CASSMGSTDTQYF.

This clone was found a few times. The CDR3 here is CASGRTGNTEAFF. CDR3 DNA: TGTGCCAGCGGCCGGACAGGAAACACTGAAGCTTTCTTT. The genes are TRBV6-5 and TRBJ1-1; 7 bases line up with TRBD1. CDR1 and CDR2 (germline): MNHEY, SVGAGI. The CDR3 spans 13 residues. The ends lost 8 bases at V and 2 bases at J; junction bases unmatched: 5.

The V call is TRBV7-2, the J call TRBJ1-5; D is perhaps TRBD1 (5 bases). The germline gives CDR1 SGHTA, CDR2 FQGNSA. Trimming removed 5 bases at V and 0 bases at J, with 11 bases between. The length of the CDR3 is 15 residues. The DNA of the CDR3 is TGTGCCAGCAGCCCACTGAGGGGTAGCAATCAGCCCCAGCATTTT. It encodes CASSPLRGSNQPQHF.

The genes are TRBV5-8 and TRBJ1-2; 9 bases fit TRBD1. Trimming cost V 4 bases and J 5 bases; bases outside gene matches: 15. In germline, CDR1 is SGHTS, CDR2 YDEGEE. The CDR3 length is 17 residues. The CDR3 DNA follows: TGTGCCAGCAGCCTGGGGCTGTGGGACAGGGAGAATTATGGCTACACCTTC. It specifies CASSLGLWDRENYGYTF.

This rearrangement joins TRBV6-1 to TRBJ2-7, with 8 bases lining up with TRBD2. Germline CDR1 and CDR2: MNHNS and SASEGT. This CDR3 has 15 amino acids. The V gene end was trimmed by 5 bases and the J gene end by 5 bases; junction bases not matched to a gene: 11. CDR3 protein: CASSFFERGFDEQYF. CDR3 in DNA: TGTGCCAGCAGTTTTTTCGAGCGGGGGTTCGACGAGCAGTACTTC.

The rearrangement uses TRBV5-1 and TRBJ1-3; weak D call: TRBD1 (5 bases). This CDR3 has 16 residues. CDR1 and CDR2 (germline): SGHRS, YFSETQ. Trimming took off 4 bases at V and 0 bases at J, with 14 bases between the two ends. The CDR3 spells CASSGAGVSSGNTIYF. In DNA form, the CDR3 reads TGCGCCAGCAGCGGAGCGGGGGTCTCCTCTGGAAACACCATATATTTT.

J is TRBJ2-3 and V is TRBV7-9; weak D call: TRBD1 (5 bases). The CDR3 has 17 residues. From germline, CDR1 is SEHNR and CDR2 FQNEAQ (reference sequence). The germline V and J ends were trimmed by 5 bases and 6 bases, with 24 bases remaining between them. In DNA, the CDR3 is TGTGCCAGCAGCCCTCGAACAGGATTCTCCCCAAAGGATACGCAGTATTTT. Amino acid sequence: CASSPRTGFSPKDTQYF.

The CDR3: CATSRSPGGAYNEQFF. Here the CDR3 DNA reads TGTGCCACCAGCAGATCCCCAGGGGGCGCCTACAATGAGCAGTTCTTC. The chain has TRBV15 and TRBJ2-1; 8 bases are shared with TRBD1. V shed 2 bases and J 2 bases; nucleotides not matched to a gene: 5. Germline V gene data show CDR1 as LNHNV and CDR2 as YYDKDF (reference sequence). This CDR3 has 16 residues.

The V gene is TRBV6-5, the J gene TRBJ1-2, with D possibly TRBD1 on 5 matching bases. From germline, CDR1 is MNHEY and CDR2 SVGAGI. The CDR3 contains 13 residues. The germline V and J ends were trimmed by 4 bases and 8 bases, with 14 bases remaining between them. The CDR3 loop is CASSSQGLEGYTF. In DNA, the CDR3 is TGTGCCAGCAGTTCTCAGGGACTTGAGGGCTACACCTTC.

This chain connects TRBV2 to TRBJ2-5; TRBD1 or TRBD2 may be the D gene (5 bases each). Germline V lookup: CDR1 SNHLY, CDR2 FYNNEI. Between the trimmed V and J ends, which lost 6 bases and 0 bases, there was a span of 14 bases. This CDR3 contains 15 residues. CDR3 residues: CASRRTGLDQETQYF. The CDR3, as DNA: TGTGCCAGCAGGCGTACGGGGCTGGACCAAGAGACCCAGTACTTC.

The rearrangement uses TRBV6-5 and TRBJ2-7; D not resolved. Germline CDR1 MNHEY, CDR2 SVGAGI. The ends were cut back, 5 bases at V and 2 bases at J, with 10 bases in the middle. The CDR3 is 13 residues long. CDR3 nucleotides: TGTGCCAGCAGTATTCGCGGCACCTACGAGCAGTACTTC. This encodes CASSIRGTYEQYF.

This clone was detected a few times. The J gene is TRBJ1-5, the V gene TRBV7-2; D gene ambiguous. The CDR3 contains 12 residues. CDR1 and CDR2 (germline): SGHTA, FQGNSA. Trimming removed 4 bases from V and 9 bases from J, with 10 bases in between. The CDR3 loop is CASSSGLGPQHF. The CDR3 coding sequence is TGTGCCAGCAGCTCAGGTCTGGGGCCCCAGCATTTT.

The V and J genes are TRBV19 and TRBJ2-1; D gene uncertain. With 5 bases removed from V and 7 bases from J, the gap between germline ends came to 9 bases. The CDR3 contains 12 residues. The V gene's germline CDR1 is LNHDA and CDR2 SQIVND (reference sequence). CDR3 sequence (DNA): TGTGCCAGTAGTTTCCCGACAAATGAGCAGTTCTTC. Translation: CASSFPTNEQFF.

This clone appeared a single time. The chain links TRBV4-1 to TRBJ2-5; D tentatively fits TRBD1 or TRBD2 (6 bases each). Trimming took off 3 bases at V and 4 bases at J, with 15 bases between the two ends. Per germline, CDR1 MGHRA and CDR2 YSYEKL. This CDR3 is built from 15 residues. This CDR3 reads CASSQEGGRRETQYF. CDR3 coding DNA: TGCGCCAGCAGCCAGGAGGGGGGACGCCGAGAGACCCAGTACTTC.

The chain couples TRBV10-2 to TRBJ2-7; 11 positions agree with TRBD1. This CDR3 has 16 residues. The V segment lost 10 bases and the J segment 4 bases; nucleotides outside the gene matches: 15. Looked up from germline, CDR1 is WSHSY and CDR2 is SAAADI. CDR3 coding DNA: TGCGCCACCGGAGGGATTTGGGACAGGGGGTTGTACGAGCAGTACTTC. This translates into CATGGIWDRGLYEQYF.

The chain has TRBV2 and TRBJ1-1, with D perhaps matching TRBD1 (5 bases). This CDR3 has 13 amino acids. Germline values: CDR1 SNHLY, CDR2 FYNNEI. V dropped 7 bases and J dropped 8 bases, with 17 bases sitting between them. The CDR3 here is CASKVTRGNEAFF. The DNA of the CDR3 is TGTGCCAGCAAAGTAACCCGGGGCAACGAAGCTTTCTTT.